This passage covers 7 T cell receptor beta chains from one sample sequenced in a study. Using its own MiXCR run on the RT-PCR reads, TCRdb lists one record per CDR3 protein. The sample contains about 680,000 distinct CDR3 sequences, 11% to 15% of which appear only once. Specimen: memory CD4+ T cells from blood. These receptors were taken from a female donor in good health, serving as a healthy control.

This clonotype was seen repeatedly, ten times or more. The chain recombines TRBV5-1 with TRBJ2-3; the D is unclear. V dropped 2 bases and J dropped 1 base, with 11 bases sitting between them. CDR1 SGHRS and CDR2 YFSETQ come from the germline V gene. The CDR3 is 15 residues long. The CDR3 DNA follows: TGCGCCAGCAGCTTAATCGGGCCAGGCACAGATACGCAGTATTTT. This sequence encodes CASSLIGPGTDTQYF.

This clonotype was counted a few times. The chain links TRBV9 to TRBJ2-5; 14 positions agree with TRBD2. The CDR3 spans 16 residues. The V gene's germline CDR1 is SGDLS and CDR2 YYNGEE. V was clipped by 4 bases and J by 4 bases; unmatched bases: 6. The CDR3 region is CASSPLTSGGGETQYF. CDR3 sequence (DNA): TGTGCCAGCAGCCCTCTGACTAGCGGGGGGGGAGAGACCCAGTACTTC. Supplemented by reference TRBV9 and TRBJ2-5, the full variable domain reads DSGVTQTPKHLITATGQRVTLRCSPRSGDLSVYWYQQSLDQGLQFLIQYYNGEERAKGNILERFSAQQFPDLHSELNLSSLELGDSALYFCASSPLTSGGGETQYFGPGTRLLVL.

This clonotype was counted only a few times. The DNA of the CDR3 is TGTGCCAGCAGTTTAATAGCCGCTGAAGCTTTCTTT. This translates into CASSLIAAEAFF. The rearrangement links TRBV12-3 or TRBV12-4 to TRBJ1-1; D uncertain. The CDR3 runs 12 residues. Trimming took off 2 bases at V and 6 bases at J, with 7 bases between the two ends.

This clonotype was seen a few times. The V gene is TRBV7-2, the J gene TRBJ1-1; the D is unclear. Germline loops: CDR1 SGHTA, CDR2 FQGNSA. There are 13 residues in the CDR3. Trimming stripped 3 bases from V and 3 bases from J, with 8 bases between. The DNA for the CDR3 is TGTGCCAGCAGCTTGGCCTTGGACACTGAAGCTTTCTTT. It yields the protein CASSLALDTEAFF.

This clonotype was counted at least ten times. The chain joins TRBV4-2 to TRBJ2-3, with a weak D call TRBD2 (5 bases). The CDR3 consists of 17 residues. Per germline, CDR1 LGHNA and CDR2 YNFKEQ. The germline V and J ends were trimmed by 1 base and 2 bases, with 16 bases remaining between them. Here the CDR3 DNA reads TGTGCCAGCAGCCAAGGGAGCGGCTCCACTTACACAGATACGCAGTATTTT. Translating gives CASSQGSGSTYTDTQYF.

Comments on this clonotype: An end of the junction does not agree with germline; a read error may underlie this. The chain links TRBV7-2 to TRBJ2-2; D may correspond to TRBD1 or TRBD2 (5 bases each). The CDR3 extends over 15 amino acids. Germline V CDR1 and CDR2: SGHTA, FQGNSA. This chain's CDR3 is CASSPMGRNIGELFF. DNA of the CDR3: TGTGCCAGCAGCCCGATGGGACGGAACATCGGGGAGCTGTTTTTT.

A few counts support this clonotype. This rearrangement joins TRBV5-6 to TRBJ2-7, with 9 bases aligning to TRBD1. Germline values: CDR1 SGHDT, CDR2 YYEEEE. The CDR3 runs 14 residues. V lost 7 bases, J lost 4 bases, and 9 bases stayed unmatched. CDR3: CASGAGQGRYEQYF. CDR3 sequence (DNA): TGTGCCAGCGGGGCCGGACAGGGGAGATACGAGCAGTACTTC.